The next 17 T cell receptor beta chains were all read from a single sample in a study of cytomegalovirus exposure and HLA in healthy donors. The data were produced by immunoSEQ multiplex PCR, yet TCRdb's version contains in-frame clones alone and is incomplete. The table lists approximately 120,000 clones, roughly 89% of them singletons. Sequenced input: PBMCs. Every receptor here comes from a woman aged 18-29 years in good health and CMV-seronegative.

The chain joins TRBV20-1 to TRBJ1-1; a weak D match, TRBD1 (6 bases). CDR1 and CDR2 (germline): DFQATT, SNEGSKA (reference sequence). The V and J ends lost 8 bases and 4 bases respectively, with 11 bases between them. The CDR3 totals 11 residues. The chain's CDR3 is CSFRGSTEAFF. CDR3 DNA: TGCAGTTTTAGGGGGAGCACTGAAGCTTTCTTT.

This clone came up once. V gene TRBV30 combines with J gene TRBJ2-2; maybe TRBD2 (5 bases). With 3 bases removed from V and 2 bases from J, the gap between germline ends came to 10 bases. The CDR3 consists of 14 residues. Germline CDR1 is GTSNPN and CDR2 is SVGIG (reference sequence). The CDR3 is CAWRSGRNTGELFF. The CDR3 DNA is TGTGCCTGGAGGAGCGGCAGAAACACCGGGGAGCTGTTTTTT. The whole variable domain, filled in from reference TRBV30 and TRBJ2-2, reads SQTIHQWPATLVQPVGSPLSLECTVEGTSNPNLYWYRQAAGRGLQLLFYSVGIGQISSEVPQNLSASRPQDRQFILSSKKLLLSDSGFYLCAWRSGRNTGELFFGEGSRLTVL.

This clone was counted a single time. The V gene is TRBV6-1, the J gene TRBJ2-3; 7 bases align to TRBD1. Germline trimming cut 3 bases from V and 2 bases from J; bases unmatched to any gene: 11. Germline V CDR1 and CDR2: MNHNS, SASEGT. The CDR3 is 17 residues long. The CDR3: CASSDGSGTDFTDTQYF. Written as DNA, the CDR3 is TGTGCCAGCAGTGATGGGTCCGGGACAGACTTCACAGATACGCAGTATTTT.

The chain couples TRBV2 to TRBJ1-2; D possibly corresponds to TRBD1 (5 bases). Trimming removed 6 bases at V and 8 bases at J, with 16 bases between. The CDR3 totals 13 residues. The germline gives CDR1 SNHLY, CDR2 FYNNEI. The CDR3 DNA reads TGTGCCAGCAGGGGGCCCTACTGGGGAGGCTACACCTTC. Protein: CASRGPYWGGYTF.

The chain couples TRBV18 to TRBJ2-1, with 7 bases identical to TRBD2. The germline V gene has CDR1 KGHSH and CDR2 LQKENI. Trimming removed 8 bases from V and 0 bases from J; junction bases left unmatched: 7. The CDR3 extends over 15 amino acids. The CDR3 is CASQTTSFSYNEQFF. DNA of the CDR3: TGTGCCAGCCAAACGACTAGCTTCTCCTACAATGAGCAGTTCTTC.

The CDR3 DNA sequence: TGTGCCAGCAGTTACGTGGCCCCTCCGAGGAATGAGCAGTTCTTC. Translating it yields CASSYVAPPRNEQFF. This sequence joins TRBV6-5 and TRBJ2-1, with D unresolved. Trimming stripped 2 bases from V and 7 bases from J, with 15 bases between. This CDR3 is built from 15 residues. Germline-derived CDR1 and CDR2 are MNHEY and SVGAGI.

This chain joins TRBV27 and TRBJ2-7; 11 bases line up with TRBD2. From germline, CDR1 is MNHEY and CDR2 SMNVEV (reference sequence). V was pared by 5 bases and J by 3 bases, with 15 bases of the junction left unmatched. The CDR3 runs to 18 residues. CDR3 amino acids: CASSRTQTSGIKNYEQYF. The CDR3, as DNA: TGTGCCAGCAGTCGGACCCAGACTAGCGGGATTAAGAACTACGAGCAGTACTTC.

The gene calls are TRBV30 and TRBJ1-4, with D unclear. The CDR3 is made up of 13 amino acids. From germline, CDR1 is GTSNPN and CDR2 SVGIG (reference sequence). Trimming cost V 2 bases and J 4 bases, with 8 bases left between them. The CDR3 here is CAWSYSLNEKLFF. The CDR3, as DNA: TGTGCCTGGAGTTACAGTCTTAATGAAAAACTGTTTTTT.

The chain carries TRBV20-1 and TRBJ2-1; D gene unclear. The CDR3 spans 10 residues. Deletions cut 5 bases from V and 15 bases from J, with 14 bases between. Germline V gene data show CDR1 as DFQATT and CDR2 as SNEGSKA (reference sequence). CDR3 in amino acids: CSALRQRPFF. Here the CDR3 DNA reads TGCAGTGCTCTTAGACAAAGGCCGTTCTTC.

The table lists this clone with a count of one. The CDR3 sequence is CASSDRLAAFQETQYF. DNA of the CDR3: TGTGCCAGTAGTGACCGACTAGCGGCATTCCAAGAGACCCAGTACTTC. The chain recombines TRBV19 with TRBJ2-5; 9 bases agree with TRBD2. Germline V gene data show CDR1 as LNHDA and CDR2 as SQIVND (reference sequence). J was trimmed by 1 base and V by 5 bases; bases with no gene match: 8. The CDR3 covers 16 residues.

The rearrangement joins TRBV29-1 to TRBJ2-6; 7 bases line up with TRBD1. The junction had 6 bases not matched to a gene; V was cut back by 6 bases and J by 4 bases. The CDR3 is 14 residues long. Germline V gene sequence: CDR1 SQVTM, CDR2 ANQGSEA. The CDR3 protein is CSVGDSGGANVLTF. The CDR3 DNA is TGCAGCGTAGGGGACAGCGGAGGGGCCAACGTCCTGACTTTC.

CDR3 sequence reads: CSVEDRGSGNTIYF. CDR3 DNA: TGCAGCGTTGAAGATCGGGGCTCTGGAAACACCATATATTTT. V usage is TRBV29-1 and J usage is TRBJ1-3; D call uncertain. Deletions cut 0 bases from V and 0 bases from J, with 6 bases between. Germline CDR1 is SQVTM and CDR2 is ANQGSEA. The CDR3 loop spans 14 amino acids.

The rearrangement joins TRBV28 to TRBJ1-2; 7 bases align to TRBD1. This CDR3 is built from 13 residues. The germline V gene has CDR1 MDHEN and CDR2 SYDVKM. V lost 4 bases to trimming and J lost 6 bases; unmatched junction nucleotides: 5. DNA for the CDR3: TGTGCCAGCAGTTCCGTTGACAGGGATGGCTACACCTTC. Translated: CASSSVDRDGYTF.

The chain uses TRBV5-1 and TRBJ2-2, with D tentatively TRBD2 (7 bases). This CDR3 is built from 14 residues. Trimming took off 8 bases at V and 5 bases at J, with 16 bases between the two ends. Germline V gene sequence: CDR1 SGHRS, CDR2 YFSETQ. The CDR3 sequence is CASGGGRLTGELFF. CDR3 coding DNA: TGCGCCAGTGGCGGGGGCCGACTTACCGGGGAGCTGTTTTTT.

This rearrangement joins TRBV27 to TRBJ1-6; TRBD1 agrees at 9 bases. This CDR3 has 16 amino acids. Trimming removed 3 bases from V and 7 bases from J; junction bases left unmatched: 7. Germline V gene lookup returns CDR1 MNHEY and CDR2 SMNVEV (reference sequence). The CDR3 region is CASSFTGGDWNSPLHF. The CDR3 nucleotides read TGTGCCAGCAGTTTTACAGGGGGCGACTGGAATTCACCCCTCCACTTT.

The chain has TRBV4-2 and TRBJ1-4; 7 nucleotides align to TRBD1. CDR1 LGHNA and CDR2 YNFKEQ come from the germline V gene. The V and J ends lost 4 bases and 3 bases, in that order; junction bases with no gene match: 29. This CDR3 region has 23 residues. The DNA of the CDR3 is TGTGCCAGCAGCCTAAAGTCCGGGTCTGGAGGGACAGTCGGTTCTGGGGCTAATGAAAAACTGTTTTTT. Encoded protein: CASSLKSGSGGTVGSGANEKLFF.

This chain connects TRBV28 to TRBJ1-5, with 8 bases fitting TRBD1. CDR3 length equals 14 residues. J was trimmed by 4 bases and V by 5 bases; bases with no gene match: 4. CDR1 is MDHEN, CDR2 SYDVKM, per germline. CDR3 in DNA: TGTGCCAGCAGTGGACAGGGCCCTAATCAGCCCCAGCATTTT. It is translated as CASSGQGPNQPQHF.